This TCR beta chain was documented in a study of graft-versus-host responses after intestinal transplantation. Study details: Anti-thymocyte globulin served as induction for all recipients, who then took tacrolimus and steroids for three to four years.

This clone was observed once. What it binds is unknown. Germline assignment: CDR1 LNHDA and CDR2 SQIVND (reference sequence). V lost 5 bases and J lost 0, with 8 bases in between. The CDR3 is 13 residues long. Study-wide findings and caveats: The authors found GvH clones in recipient marrow, some appearing first in ileum or blood.

The protocol was immunoSEQ multiplex PCR, while the TCRdb copy is restricted to in-frame clones and leaves out a portion. The sample lists some 7,100 clones; about 97% were seen once. The receptor was isolated from a human patient who received an intestinal transplant, so some T cells may come from the graft donor. V and J are TRBV19 and TRBJ2-7; no reliable D call. This sample comprised PBMCs, obtained 23 days after intestinal transplant. CDR3 amino acids: CASSPQSSYEQYF. DNA for the CDR3: TGTGCCAGTAGTCCACAGAGCTCCTACGAGCAGTACTTC.